The sequence of this TCR beta chain was determined in a study of blood T cells in healthy people across ages. V dropped 4 bases and J dropped 5 bases, with 9 bases sitting between them. This CDR3 has 13 amino acids. This clonotype has at least ten counts. With a J-beta primer mix and a sample-barcoded 5' primer, a second PCR ran about 7 to 12 cycles. TCRdb re-called the 5' RACE reads with MiXCR, one entry per CDR3 protein. The sample lists under 800,000 distinct CDR3 sequences; around 20% were seen once. Sequenced: blood. V and J are TRBV12-3 or TRBV12-4 and TRBJ2-1, with D unclear. This TCR was recovered from a man aged 65 to 85 in good health. The CDR3 loop is CASSWQYDNEQFF. The CDR3 DNA follows: TGTGCCAGCAGTTGGCAGTACGACAATGAGCAGTTCTTC.